Presented here are 11 T cell receptor beta chains from one specimen sequenced in a study of regulatory T cells in long-lasting Graves disease. Stated time point: newly diagnosed GD, antithyroid drugs for less than 3 months. With RNA extracted from PBMCs as input, the TCR library was made. With iRepertoire HTBI primers and Arm-PCR of CDR3 regions, TCR beta libraries were built. TCRdb itself ran the multiplex PCR reads through MiXCR, one entry per CDR3 protein. The data show approximately 470,000 distinct CDR3 sequences, 15% to 20% seen once. These data were also filed under a second study, of T cells in Graves' hyperthyroidism and ophthalmopathy.

Sequences were derived from peripheral blood mononuclear cells (PBMCs), sampled at new diagnosis, from a patient treated with antithyroid drugs. The receptors originated from a man between 40 and 49 years old with Graves disease.

This clonotype was detected ten times or more. The V and J genes are TRBV28 and TRBJ2-7; D is unclear. The V end was cut by 6 bases, the J end by 4 bases, with 13 bases between. CDR1 and CDR2 from the germline V gene are MDHEN and SYDVKM. CDR3 length equals 13 residues. The CDR3 loop reads CASSESRLYEQYF. The DNA of the CDR3 is TGTGCCAGCAGCGAGAGCAGGCTTTACGAGCAGTACTTC. The variable domain in full, with the rest retrieved from reference TRBV28 and TRBJ2-7, is DVKVTQSSRYLVKRTGEKVFLECVQDMDHENMFWYRQDPGLGLRLIYFSYDVKMKEKGDIPEGYSVSREKKERFSLILESASTNQTSMYLCASSESRLYEQYFGPGTRLTVT.

This clonotype showed up many times. The chain recombines TRBV7-8 with TRBJ2-5; 10 nucleotides match TRBD2. The CDR3 spans 17 residues. V trimming: 2 bases; J trimming: 3 bases; junction bases outside the gene matches: 9. Germline V gives CDR1 SGHVS, CDR2 FQNEAQ. The CDR3 here is CASSLPTLAGVEETQYF. CDR3 bases: TGTGCCAGCAGCTTACCGACGCTAGCGGGAGTAGAAGAGACCCAGTACTTC.

This chain joins TRBV19 and TRBJ1-5, with 7 nucleotides matching TRBD1. This CDR3 has 18 amino acids. The germline CDR1 and CDR2 sequences are LNHDA and SQIVND (reference sequence). Germline trimming cut 2 bases from V and 6 bases from J; bases unmatched to any gene: 16. The CDR3 sequence: CASSIIPTRQGIGQPQHF. DNA of the CDR3: TGTGCCAGTAGTATAATCCCCACTCGACAGGGTATTGGTCAGCCCCAGCATTTT. The full variable domain, with the rest looked up from reference TRBV19 and TRBJ1-5, is DGGITQSPKYLFRKEGQNVTLSCEQNLNHDAMYWYRQDPGQGLRLIYYSQIVNDFQKGDIAEGYSVSREKKESFPLTVTSAQKNPTAFYLCASSIIPTRQGIGQPQHFGDGTRLSIL.

This chain connects TRBV27 to TRBJ2-2; TRBD2 might be the D (5 bases). The CDR3 consists of 17 residues. V was cut by 0 bases and J by 4 bases, with 15 bases left in between. In germline, CDR1 is MNHEY, CDR2 SMNVEV (reference sequence). CDR3 residues: CASSLSKWTEATGELFF. CDR3 bases: TGTGCCAGCAGTTTATCGAAGTGGACTGAGGCCACCGGGGAGCTGTTTTTT.

With respect to this clonotype: Given a much more abundant clone one base away, this may be a read error. The chain uses TRBV7-9 and TRBJ2-7; D might be TRBD1 (6 bases). Trimming cost V 11 bases and J 5 bases, with 16 bases left between them. The V gene's germline CDR1 is SEHNR and CDR2 FQNEAQ (reference sequence). The CDR3 totals 12 residues. The CDR3 coding sequence is TGTGCCGTGGGAAGGGGGAGCGACGAGCAGTACTTC. Protein sequence: CAVGRGSDEQYF.

This clonotype has a count of ten or more. This rearrangement joins TRBV5-8 to TRBJ2-5; possible D gene TRBD1, 5 bases. CDR3 length: 14 residues. The germline V gene has CDR1 SGHTS and CDR2 YDEGEE. Deletions cut 2 bases from V and 5 bases from J, with 13 bases between. The CDR3 loop reads CASSFKGSYETQYF. In DNA, the CDR3 is TGTGCCAGCAGCTTTAAGGGGTCGTATGAGACCCAGTACTTC.

This chain joins TRBV2 and TRBJ2-7; 9 positions match TRBD2. Germline CDR1 reads SNHLY; CDR2 reads FYNNEI. With V trimmed by 7 bases and J by 2 bases, 9 bases remained unmatched. CDR3 length equals 15 residues. The CDR3 sequence: CASIGGSGSPYEQYF. As DNA, the CDR3 is TGTGCCAGCATCGGTGGTAGCGGGAGTCCCTACGAGCAGTACTTC.

At least ten counts were recorded for this clonotype. The rearrangement joins TRBV3-1 to TRBJ1-2, with 8 bases fitting TRBD1. This CDR3 spans 15 amino acids. Germline V gene lookup returns CDR1 LGHDT and CDR2 YNNKEL (reference sequence). With V trimmed by 4 bases and J by 4 bases, 8 bases remained unmatched. In DNA form, the CDR3 reads TGTGCCAGCAGCCCGACCGGACAGGGAGGCTATGGCTACACCTTC. This gives the protein CASSPTGQGGYGYTF.

This clonotype was seen a few times. The CDR3 sequence is CATSDSRGVNQPQHF. Here the CDR3 DNA reads TGTGCCACCAGTGATAGCAGGGGTGTCAATCAGCCCCAGCATTTT. The gene calls are TRBV24-1 and TRBJ1-5, with D tentatively TRBD1 (6 bases). The germline V and J ends were trimmed by 3 bases and 3 bases, with 11 bases remaining between them. Looked up from germline, CDR1 is KGHDR and CDR2 is SFDVKD. The CDR3 runs 15 residues.

V gene TRBV6-4 combines with J gene TRBJ2-6; 9 nucleotides agree with TRBD1. Trimming removed 5 bases from V and 3 bases from J; junction bases left unmatched: 8. Germline-derived CDR1 and CDR2 are MRHNA and SNTAGT. This CDR3 contains 17 residues. The CDR3, as DNA: TGTGCCAGCAGTTACATACAGGGGGCGCGTGGGGCCAACGTCCTGACTTTC. The encoded protein is CASSYIQGARGANVLTF.

The chain recombines TRBV5-1 with TRBJ2-3; 7 nucleotides match TRBD2. Germline CDR1 reads SGHRS; CDR2 reads YFSETQ. Trimming took 2 bases from V and 5 from J; bases not matched to a gene: 8. The length of the CDR3 is 15 residues. As DNA, the CDR3 is TGCGCCAGCAGCTTACAAGCGGGAAGCCGAGATACGCAGTATTTT. Residues: CASSLQAGSRDTQYF.